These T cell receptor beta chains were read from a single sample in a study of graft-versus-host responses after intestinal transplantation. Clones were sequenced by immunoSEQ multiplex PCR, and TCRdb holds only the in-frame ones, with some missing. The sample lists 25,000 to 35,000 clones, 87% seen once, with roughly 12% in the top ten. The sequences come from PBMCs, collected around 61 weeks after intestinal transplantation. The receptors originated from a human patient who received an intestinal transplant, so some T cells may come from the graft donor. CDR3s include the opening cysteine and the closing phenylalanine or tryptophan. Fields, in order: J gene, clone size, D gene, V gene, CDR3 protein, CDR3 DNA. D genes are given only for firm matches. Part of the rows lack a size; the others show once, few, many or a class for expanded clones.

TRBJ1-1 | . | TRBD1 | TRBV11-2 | CASSFHRGRTEAFF | TGTGCCAGCAGCTTTCACAGGGGGCGAACTGAAGCTTTCTTT
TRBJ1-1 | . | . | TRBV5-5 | CASSFWDTEAFF | TGTGCCAGCAGCTTTTGGGACACTGAAGCTTTCTTT
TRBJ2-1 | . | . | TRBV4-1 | CASSQPFSSHNEQFF | TGCGCCAGCAGCCAACCTTTTAGCTCCCACAATGAGCAGTTCTTC
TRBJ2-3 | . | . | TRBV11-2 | CASTTRGTDTQYF | TGTGCCAGCACAACCCGGGGGACAGATACGCAGTATTTT
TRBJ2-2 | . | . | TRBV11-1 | CASSLPPGPGTGELFF | TGTGCCAGCAGCCTCCCCCCGGGACCGGGGACCGGGGAGCTGTTTTTT
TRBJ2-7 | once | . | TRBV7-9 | CASSSYSFYEQYF | TGTGCCAGCAGCTCCTACAGCTTCTACGAGCAGTACTTC
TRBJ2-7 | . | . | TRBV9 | CASSVVPNYEQYF | TGTGCCAGCAGCGTAGTCCCCAACTACGAGCAGTACTTC
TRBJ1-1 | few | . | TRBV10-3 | CAIRAPGQMNTEAFF | TGTGCCATCAGAGCCCCCGGACAGATGAACACTGAAGCTTTCTTT
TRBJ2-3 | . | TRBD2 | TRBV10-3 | CAISESGLAGTTDTQYF | TGTGCCATCAGTGAGTCAGGACTAGCGGGTACCACAGATACGCAGTATTTT
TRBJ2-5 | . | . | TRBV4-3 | CASSQDRGGGRETQYF | TGCGCCAGCAGCCAAGATAGAGGGGGGGGTCGAGAGACCCAGTACTTC
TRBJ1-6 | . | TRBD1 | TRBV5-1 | CASSPDRGNSPLHF | TGCGCCAGCAGCCCAGACAGGGGTAATTCACCCCTCCACTTT
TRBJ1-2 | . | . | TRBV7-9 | CASSPGQRSYGYTF | TGTGCCAGCAGCCCAGGACAGCGAAGCTATGGCTACACCTTC
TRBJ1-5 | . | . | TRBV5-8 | CASRPETGTRDQPQHF | TGTGCCAGCAGGCCAGAAACAGGGACTCGGGATCAGCCCCAGCATTTT
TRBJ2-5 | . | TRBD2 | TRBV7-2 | CASSLAGGRETQYF | TGTGCCAGCAGCCTAGCGGGGGGGCGGGAGACCCAGTACTTC
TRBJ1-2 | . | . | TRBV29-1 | CSVEPGGNYGYTF | TGCAGCGTTGAGCCGGGCGGAAACTATGGCTACACCTTC
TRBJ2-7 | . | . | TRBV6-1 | CASILRNEQYF | TGTGCCAGCATTCTCAGGAACGAGCAGTACTTC
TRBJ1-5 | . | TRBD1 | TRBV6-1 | CASSELQGRADTQHF | TGTGCCAGCAGTGAACTACAGGGGCGGGCAGATACGCAGCATTTT
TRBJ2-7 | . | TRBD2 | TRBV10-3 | CAISEGTSGYEQYF | TGTGCCATCAGTGAAGGGACTAGCGGTTACGAGCAGTACTTC
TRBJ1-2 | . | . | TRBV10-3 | CAISESWDNYGYTF | TGTGCCATCAGTGAGTCGTGGGATAACTATGGCTACACCTTC
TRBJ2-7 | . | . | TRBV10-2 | CASMGASYEQYF | TGCGCCAGCATGGGTGCTTCCTACGAGCAGTACTTC
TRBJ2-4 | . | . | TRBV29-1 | CSVPASKNIQYF | TGCAGCGTTCCAGCGTCCAAAAACATTCAGTACTTC
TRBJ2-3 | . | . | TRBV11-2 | CASSLGDSRTDTQYF | TGTGCCAGCAGCTTAGGGGACTCGCGCACAGATACGCAGTATTTT
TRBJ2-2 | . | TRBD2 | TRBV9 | CASSYLAGGPWNTGELFF | TGTGCCAGCAGCTATCTAGCGGGAGGGCCTTGGAACACCGGGGAGCTGTTTTTT
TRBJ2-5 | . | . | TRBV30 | CAWGDVSGTQYF | TGTGCCTGGGGGGACGTCTCGGGGACCCAGTACTTC
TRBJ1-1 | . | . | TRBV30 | CAWSVLGGAFF | TGTGCCTGGAGTGTTCTGGGGGGGGCTTTCTTT
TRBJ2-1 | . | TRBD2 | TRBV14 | CASSPPGTSGRDEQFF | TGTGCCAGCAGCCCTCCCGGGACTAGCGGGAGGGATGAGCAGTTCTTC
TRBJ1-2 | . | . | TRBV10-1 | CASSESRQNGYTF | TGCGCCAGCAGTGAGTCTCGACAGAATGGCTACACCTTC
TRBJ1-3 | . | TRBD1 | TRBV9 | CASSAPGTGFGNTIYF | TGTGCCAGCAGCGCCCCCGGGACAGGGTTTGGAAACACCATATATTTT
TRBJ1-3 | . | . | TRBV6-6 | CASSYQSDGNTIYF | TGTGCCAGCAGTTACCAATCAGACGGAAACACCATATATTTT
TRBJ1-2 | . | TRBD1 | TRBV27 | CASRQRQGAYTGYTF | TGTGCCAGCAGACAGAGACAGGGGGCTTATACTGGCTACACCTTC
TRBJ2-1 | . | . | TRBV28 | CASSFGVRTPLFF | TGTGCCAGCAGTTTTGGGGTCCGGACACCGCTGTTCTTC
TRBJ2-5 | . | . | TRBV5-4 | CASSLVGSGETQYF | TGTGCCAGCAGCTTGGTAGGCAGCGGAGAGACCCAGTACTTC
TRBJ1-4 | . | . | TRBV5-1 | CASSLDQGREKLFF | TGCGCCAGCAGCTTAGACCAGGGAAGGGAAAAACTGTTTTTT
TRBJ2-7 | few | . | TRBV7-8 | CASSPRGYRDYHYEQYF | TGTGCCAGCAGCCCCCGTGGGTACAGGGACTATCACTACGAGCAGTACTTC
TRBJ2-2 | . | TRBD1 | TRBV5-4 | CASSLGTGFTGELFF | TGTGCCAGCAGCTTGGGGACAGGTTTCACCGGGGAGCTGTTTTTT
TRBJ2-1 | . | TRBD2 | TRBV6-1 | CASSAVGLAGNEQFF | TGTGCCAGCAGCGCGGTGGGACTAGCGGGCAATGAGCAGTTCTTC
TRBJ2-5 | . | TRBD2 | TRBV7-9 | CASSMTSGGIETQYF | TGTGCCAGCAGCATGACTAGCGGGGGGATAGAGACCCAGTACTTC
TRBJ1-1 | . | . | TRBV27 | CASRSTMGLNTEAFF | TGTGCCAGCCGATCTACAATGGGTTTGAACACTGAAGCTTTCTTT
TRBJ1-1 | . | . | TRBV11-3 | CASSLEGLNTEAFF | TGTGCCAGCAGCTTAGAGGGCTTGAACACTGAAGCTTTCTTT
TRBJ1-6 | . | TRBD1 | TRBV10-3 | CAISESTGIGSPLHF | TGTGCCATCAGTGAGTCGACAGGGATTGGGTCACCCCTCCACTTT
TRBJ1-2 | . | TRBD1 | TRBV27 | CASSSRTGRLKGYTF | TGTGCCAGCAGTTCCCGGACAGGGAGGCTAAAGGGCTACACCTTC
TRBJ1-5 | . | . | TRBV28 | CASSLVAATSNQPQHF | TGTGCCAGCAGTTTAGTGGCCGCCACGAGCAATCAGCCCCAGCATTTT
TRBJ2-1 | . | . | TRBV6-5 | CASSYSAGPLGNEQFF | TGTGCCAGCAGTTACTCGGCAGGGCCCTTAGGCAATGAGCAGTTCTTC
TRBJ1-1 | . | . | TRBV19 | CASSSYRTPRGAFF | TGTGCCAGCAGCTCATACCGGACGCCTAGGGGAGCTTTCTTT
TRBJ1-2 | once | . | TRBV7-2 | CASSLSPRDFYIGYTF | TGTGCCAGCAGCTTATCCCCCAGGGATTTCTATATCGGCTACACCTTC
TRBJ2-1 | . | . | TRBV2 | CASRARYGDEQFF | TGTGCCAGCAGAGCTCGTTACGGGGATGAGCAGTTCTTC
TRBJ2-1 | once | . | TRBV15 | CATSGSRDAYNEQFF | TGTGCCACCAGCGGATCCCGGGACGCCTACAATGAGCAGTTCTTC
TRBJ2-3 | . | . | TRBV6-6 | CASSLPGTDTQYF | TGTGCCAGCAGTCTTCCTGGCACAGATACGCAGTATTTT
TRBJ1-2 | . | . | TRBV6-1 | CASIGEGPYGYTF | TGTGCCAGCATAGGGGAAGGGCCCTATGGCTACACCTTC
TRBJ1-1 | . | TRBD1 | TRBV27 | CASSLQGDTEAFF | TGTGCCAGCAGTTTACAGGGGGACACTGAAGCTTTCTTT
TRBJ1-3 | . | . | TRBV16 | CASSHRHPRLFSGNTIYF | TGTGCCAGCAGCCACAGGCATCCCCGCCTTTTCTCTGGAAACACCATATATTTT
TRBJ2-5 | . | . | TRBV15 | CATSRENSGPETQYF | TGTGCCACCAGCAGAGAGAACAGTGGGCCAGAGACCCAGTACTTC
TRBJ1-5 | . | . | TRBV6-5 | CASSYKGSQPQHF | TGTGCCAGCAGTTACAAGGGCAGTCAGCCCCAGCATTTT